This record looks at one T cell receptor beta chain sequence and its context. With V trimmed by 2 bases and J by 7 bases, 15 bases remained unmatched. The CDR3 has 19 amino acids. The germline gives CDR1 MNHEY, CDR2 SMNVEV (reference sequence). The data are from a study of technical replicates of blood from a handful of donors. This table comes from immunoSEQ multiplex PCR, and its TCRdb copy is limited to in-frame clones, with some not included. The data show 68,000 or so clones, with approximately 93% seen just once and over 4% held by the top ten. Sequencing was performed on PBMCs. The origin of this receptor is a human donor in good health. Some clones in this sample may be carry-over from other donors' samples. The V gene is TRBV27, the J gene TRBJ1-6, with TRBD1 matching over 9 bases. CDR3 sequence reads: CASSLRGQGPVVANSPLHF. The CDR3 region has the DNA TGTGCCAGCAGTTTAAGGGGACAGGGACCGGTAGTAGCGAATTCACCCCTCCACTTT.